This TCR beta chain comes out of a study of blood T cell repertoires in COVID-19. Study summary: COVID-19 samples, acute and convalescent, were from the United States, Italy and Spain.

Trimming took off 6 bases at V and 5 bases at J, with 14 bases between the two ends. CDR1 MNHNY and CDR2 SVGAGI come from the germline V gene (reference sequence). The CDR3 consists of 14 residues. Here immunoSEQ multiplex PCR was the method, and the copy in TCRdb shows in-frame clones only, minus some. The profile shows 390,000 or so clones, around 90% of them singletons. The sequence was collected from a woman in her twenties or thirties with COVID-19, enrolled during active disease. V gene TRBV6-6 combines with J gene TRBJ1-5; tentative D call: TRBD1 (5 bases). Source material: peripheral blood. DNA of the CDR3: TGTGCCAGCAGGGCACAGGAGCCCTATCAGCCCCAGCATTTT. Protein: CASRAQEPYQPQHF.